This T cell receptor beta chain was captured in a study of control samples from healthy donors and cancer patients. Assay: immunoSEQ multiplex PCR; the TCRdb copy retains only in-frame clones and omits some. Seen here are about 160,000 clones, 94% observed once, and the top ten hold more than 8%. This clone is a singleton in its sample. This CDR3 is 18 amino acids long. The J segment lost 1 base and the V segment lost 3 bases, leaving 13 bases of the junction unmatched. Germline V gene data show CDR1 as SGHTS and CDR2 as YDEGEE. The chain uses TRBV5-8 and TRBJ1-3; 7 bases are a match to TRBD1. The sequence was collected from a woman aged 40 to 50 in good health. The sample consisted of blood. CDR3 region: CASSSHLWQGDSGNTIYF. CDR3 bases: TGTGCCAGCAGCTCCCATCTGTGGCAGGGGGATTCTGGAAACACCATATATTTT. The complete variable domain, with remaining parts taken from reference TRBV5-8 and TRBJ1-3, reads EAGVTQSPTHLIKTRGQQATLRCSPISGHTSVYWYQQALGLGLQFLLWYDEGEERNRGNFPPRFSGRQFPNYSSELNVNALELEDSALYLCASSSHLWQGDSGNTIYFGEGSWLTVV.